This TCR beta chain was recorded in a study of OX40 agonist ivuxolimab in advanced cancers. Study-wide points: More expanded clones were found, on average, in CD8+ than in CD4+ T cells.

This clone was seen only a few times. Its antigen remains unknown. Germline V gene data show CDR1 as LGHNA and CDR2 as YNFKEQ. The CDR3 runs to 16 residues. V lost 0 bases to trimming and J lost 3 bases; unmatched junction nucleotides: 4. Produced via immunoSEQ multiplex PCR; TCRdb's table is partial and in-frame only. The table includes about 14,000 clones, almost 80% detected once. The V and J genes are TRBV4-2 and TRBJ2-1; TRBD2 agrees at 8 bases. Material: CD4+ or CD8+ T cells sorted from blood, obtained in a trial of the OX40 agonist ivuxolimab. This receptor was identified in an adult with an advanced solid tumor such as melanoma, head and neck, liver or kidney cancer. The CDR3 spells CASSQEPSGSYNEQFF. CDR3 nucleotide sequence: TGTGCCAGCAGCCAAGAACCCAGCGGGAGCTACAATGAGCAGTTCTTC.